This T cell receptor (beta chain) was recorded in a study of blood T cells in healthy people across ages (dated by TCRdb to 2015 to 2017). Regarding the complete study: In model experiments, template switching captured roughly one uniquely barcoded TCR beta cDNA molecule for every two T cells. Age-related changes in TCR beta repertoire diversity were measured in the study by deep sequencing normalized with unique cDNA molecular identifiers. The donors were divided into four age groups: young (average 16 years), middle-aged (about 40), aged (around 67) and long-lived (82). To avoid experimental bias, donors of different ages were randomly spread across the sequencing lanes. For two donors (one aged 18 to 30 and one aged 80 or older), the study analyzed two additional independent replicas of 1 million unique cDNA reads from the same blood draw.

On this clonotype: The antigen it binds to is not known. No base-level quality is on record; no much larger clone is a single base apart.

The paper as a whole reports these results and caveats: Bulk unsorted PBMC profiling prevented conclusive comparison of naive and antigen-experienced compartments. Observed TCR beta diversity correlated strongly with the percentage of naive T cells measured by flow cytometry. Estimates of total diversity based on one million sequenced T cells were regarded as lower bounds and as underestimates. Because donor CMV infection status was unknown, age-related changes in expanded clonotypes were potentially confounded. Observed TCR beta diversity per million T cells fell roughly linearly with age, and a significant reduction was already apparent by age around 40. Compared with the aged group, more naive CD4+ T cells, fewer expanded clones and increased TCR diversity were shown by the long-lived group, suggesting age selection.

Systemically healthy Caucasian individuals from Russia, approximately 39 in total and aged about 6 to 100 years, were included as donors. Approximately 9.3 milliliters of peripheral blood were collected from each donor into EDTA-treated Vacutainer tubes. Ficoll-Paque density-gradient centrifugation was used to isolate PBMCs, with at least 7 million obtained per sample. Total RNA was extracted from PBMCs with Trizol reagent, with at least 6 micrograms obtained per sample. For every donor, flow cytometry on a PBMC aliquot measured the percentage of naive CD45RAhigh/CD27high T cells. The library relied on 5' RACE. A second roughly 6 to 11 cycle PCR used a sample-barcoded 5' primer and a J-beta primer mix. Each TCR beta cDNA molecule received a unique molecular identifier from a template-switch 5' adaptor carrying 12 random nucleotides. Each sample yielded at least 3 million CDR3-containing paired-end reads. All of the RNA was converted into first-strand cDNA using the Mint cDNA synthesis kit, with a TRBC-specific oligonucleotide serving as the primer. Following uracil-DNA glycosylase treatment, a first 18-cycle PCR with universal primers M1SS and BC2_uni_R was performed on all cDNA. The published analysis was carried out like this. Normalization of each sample was performed by random selection of 1 million high-quality reads, each carrying a distinct molecular identifier. Instead of being binned into consensus sequences, reads that shared molecular identifiers were thrown out. MiTCR, with a Q25 quality threshold and the strictest error-elimination algorithm, was used for CDR3 identification, clonotype clustering and error correction. A nonparametric unseen species model with Euler transformation was used to estimate a lower bound on total TCR beta diversity. The raw public data were reprocessed by TCRdb itself: fastp quality trimming at Q25, MiXCR clonotype calling, in-frame beta chains only. Each record represents a unique CDR3 protein, reported with the most common genes and DNA among its rows. The V and J calls were not made by the authors but by TCRdb's processing. The table for this sample lists around 2 million distinct CDR3 sequences; 39% of them were counted only once. Together, the top ten hold 23% of the sample.

From the germline V gene (reference sequence), CDR1 is SEHNR and CDR2 is FQNEAQ. The CDR3 goes from the cysteine to the phenylalanine over 17 residues. Just the 51-base CDR3 DNA is kept, in frame starting at base 1. V is pared back by 1 base and J by 7 bases, with 20 bases lying between the germline termini. Sequenced sample: blood. The TCR originated in a human donor in good health. This receptor chain uses TRBV7-9 and TRBJ2-1; the D gene is perhaps TRBD1, from 5 matching bases. The encoded CDR3 is CASSLVSGRAIWNEQFF. The DNA sequence is as follows: TGTGCCAGCAGCTTAGTATCCGGCAGGGCTATCTGGAATGAGCAGTTCTTC.